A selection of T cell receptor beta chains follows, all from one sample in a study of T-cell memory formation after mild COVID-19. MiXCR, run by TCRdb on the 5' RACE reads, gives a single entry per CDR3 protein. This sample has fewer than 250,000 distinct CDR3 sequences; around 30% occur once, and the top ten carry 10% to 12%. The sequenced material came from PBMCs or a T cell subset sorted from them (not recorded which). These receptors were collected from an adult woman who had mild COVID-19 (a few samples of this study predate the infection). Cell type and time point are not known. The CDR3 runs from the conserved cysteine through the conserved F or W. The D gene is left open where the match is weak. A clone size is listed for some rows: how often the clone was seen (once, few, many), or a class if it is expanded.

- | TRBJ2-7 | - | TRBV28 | CASRVERRSGEQYF | TGTGCCAGCAGAGTAGAGAGACGGAGTGGCGAGCAGTACTTC
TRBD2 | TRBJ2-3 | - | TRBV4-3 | CASSQGLAATDTQYF | TGCGCCAGCAGCCAAGGACTAGCGGCCACAGATACGCAGTATTTT
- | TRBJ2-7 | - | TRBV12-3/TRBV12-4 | CASRPSQSVTYEQYF | TGTGCCAGCAGACCTTCCCAGAGTGTAACCTACGAGCAGTACTTC
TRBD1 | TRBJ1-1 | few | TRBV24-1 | CATRPGTANTEAFF | TGTGCCACCAGGCCCGGGACAGCGAACACTGAAGCTTTCTTT
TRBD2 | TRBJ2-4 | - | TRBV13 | CASSSREGIAKNIQYF | TGTGCCAGCAGCTCCAGGGAGGGGATAGCCAAAAACATTCAGTACTTC
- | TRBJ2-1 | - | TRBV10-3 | CAIRDLAPYNEQFF | TGTGCCATCAGGGACTTGGCACCTTACAATGAGCAGTTCTTC
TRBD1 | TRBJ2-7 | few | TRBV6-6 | CASSYSPGTGSGYEQYF | TGTGCCAGCAGTTACTCTCCCGGGACAGGGTCGGGGTACGAGCAGTACTTC
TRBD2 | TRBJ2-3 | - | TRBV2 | CASSELGLAGTDTQYF | TGTGCCAGCAGTGAATTAGGACTAGCGGGCACAGATACGCAGTATTTT
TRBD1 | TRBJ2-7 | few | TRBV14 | CARTGTGVYYEQYF | TGTGCCAGAACCGGGACAGGGGTTTACTACGAGCAGTACTTC
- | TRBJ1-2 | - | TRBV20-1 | CSAPLSAAPAYGYTF | TGCAGTGCACCCCTTTCCGCGGCCCCCGCCTATGGCTACACCTTC
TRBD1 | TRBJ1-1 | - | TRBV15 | CATSRDRDRGMNTEAFF | TGTGCCACCAGCAGAGACCGGGACAGGGGTATGAACACTGAAGCTTTCTTT
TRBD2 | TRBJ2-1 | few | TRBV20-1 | CSARLGLAGLYNEQFF | TGCAGTGCTAGACTAGGACTAGCGGGGCTATACAATGAGCAGTTCTTC
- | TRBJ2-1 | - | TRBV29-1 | CSVANRVGGGNEQFF | TGCAGCGTTGCGAACCGAGTCGGGGGAGGAAATGAGCAGTTCTTC
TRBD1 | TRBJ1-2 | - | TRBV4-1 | CASSQDGDSLYYGYTF | TGCGCCAGCAGCCAAGATGGGGACAGTTTATACTATGGCTACACCTTC
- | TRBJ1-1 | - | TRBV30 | CAWTEPRGARTEAFF | TGTGCCTGGACAGAACCCCGAGGGGCGAGAACTGAAGCTTTCTTT
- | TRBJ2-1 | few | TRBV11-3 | CASSQTYVDGAYNEQFF | TGTGCCAGCAGCCAGACGTATGTGGACGGAGCCTACAATGAGCAGTTCTTC
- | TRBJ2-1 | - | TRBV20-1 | CSAYTPAYNEQFF | TGCAGTGCGTACACGCCGGCCTACAATGAGCAGTTCTTC
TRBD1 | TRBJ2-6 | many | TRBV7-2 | CASSYRDRRSSGANVLTF | TGTGCCAGCAGCTACCGGGACAGAAGAAGCTCTGGGGCCAACGTCCTGACTTTC
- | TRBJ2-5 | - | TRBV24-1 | CATSGGSGMQETQYF | TGTGCCACCAGTGGGGGTAGCGGAATGCAAGAGACCCAGTACTTC
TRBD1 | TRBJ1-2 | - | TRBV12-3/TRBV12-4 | CASRRTGGANYGYTF | TGTGCCAGCAGGCGGACAGGGGGCGCGAACTATGGCTACACCTTC
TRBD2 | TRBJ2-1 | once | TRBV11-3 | CASSFLADSYNEQFF | TGTGCCAGCAGCTTTCTAGCGGATTCTTACAATGAGCAGTTCTTC
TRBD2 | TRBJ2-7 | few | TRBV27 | CASSLLAGGNYEQYF | TGTGCCAGCAGTTTACTAGCGGGAGGAAATTACGAGCAGTACTTC
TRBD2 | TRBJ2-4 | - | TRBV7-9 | CASSPGSAGDIQYF | TGTGCCAGCAGTCCTGGGTCAGCGGGGGACATTCAGTACTTC
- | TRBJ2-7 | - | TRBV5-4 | CASSGYQGGWQYF | TGTGCCAGCAGCGGTTACCAGGGGGGCTGGCAGTACTTC
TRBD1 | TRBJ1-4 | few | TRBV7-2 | CASSGTRDRLNEKLFF | TGTGCCAGCAGCGGAACTCGGGACAGGTTAAATGAAAAACTGTTTTTT
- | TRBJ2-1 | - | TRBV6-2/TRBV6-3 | CASSLEGTYNEQFF | TGTGCCAGCAGTTTAGAGGGAACGTACAATGAGCAGTTCTTC
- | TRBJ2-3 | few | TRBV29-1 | CSAGWTAGTNTQYF | TGCAGCGCAGGATGGACAGCCGGGACTAATACGCAGTATTTT
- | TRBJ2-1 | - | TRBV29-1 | CSVGRGHNEQFF | TGCAGCGTCGGGCGGGGTCACAATGAGCAGTTCTTC
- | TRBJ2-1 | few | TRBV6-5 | CASTNPRTLAGEQFF | TGTGCCAGCACCAACCCCCGCACCCTGGCGGGTGAGCAGTTCTTC
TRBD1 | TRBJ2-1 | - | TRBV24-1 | CATSKTAGQVWEQFF | TGTGCCACCAGTAAGACGGCAGGACAGGTTTGGGAGCAGTTCTTC
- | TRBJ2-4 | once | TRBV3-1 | CASSQGATGQNIQYF | TGTGCCAGCAGCCAGGGGGCAACTGGGCAAAACATTCAGTACTTC
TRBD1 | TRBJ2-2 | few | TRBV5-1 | CASSAGTGAGTGELFF | TGCGCCAGCAGCGCCGGGACAGGGGCCGGCACCGGGGAGCTGTTTTTT
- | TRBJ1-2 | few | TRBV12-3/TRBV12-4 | CASSLTGRDGYTF | TGTGCCAGCAGTCTTACAGGGAGGGATGGCTACACCTTC
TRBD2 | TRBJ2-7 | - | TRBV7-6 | CASSKTGTSPEQYF | TGTGCCAGCAGCAAAACCGGGACTAGTCCCGAGCAGTACTTC
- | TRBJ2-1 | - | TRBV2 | CASSERTAGYNEQFF | TGTGCCAGCAGTGAACGGACCGCGGGCTACAATGAGCAGTTCTTC
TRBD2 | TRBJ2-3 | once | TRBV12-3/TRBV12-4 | CASSFGREVADTQYF | TGTGCCAGCAGTTTCGGGCGGGAGGTCGCAGATACGCAGTATTTT
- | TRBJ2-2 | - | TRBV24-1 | CATSDSGRENTGELFF | TGTGCCACCAGTGATTCCGGCAGGGAGAACACCGGGGAGCTGTTTTTT
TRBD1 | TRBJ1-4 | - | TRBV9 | CASSGHGQGTTNEKLFF | TGTGCCAGCAGCGGTCACGGACAGGGAACAACTAATGAAAAACTGTTTTTT
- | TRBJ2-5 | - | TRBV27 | CASSLSGTGAQYF | TGTGCCAGCAGTTTATCTGGCACGGGGGCCCAGTACTTC
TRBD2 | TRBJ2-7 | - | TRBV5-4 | CASSLAGTNYEQYF | TGTGCCAGCAGCTTGGCCGGGACTAACTACGAGCAGTACTTC
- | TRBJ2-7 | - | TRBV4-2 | CASSQGITYEQYF | TGTGCCAGCAGCCAGGGAATAACCTACGAGCAGTACTTC
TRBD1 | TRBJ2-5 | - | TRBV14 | CASSQTGMEETQYF | TGTGCCAGCAGCCAGACAGGGATGGAGGAGACCCAGTACTTC
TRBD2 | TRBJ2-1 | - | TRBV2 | CASSGGLAGNEQFF | TGTGCCAGCAGTGGGGGACTAGCGGGGAATGAGCAGTTCTTC
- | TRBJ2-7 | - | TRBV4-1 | CASSLGGPGGDEQYF | TGCGCCAGCAGCCTAGGGGGTCCCGGAGGCGACGAGCAGTACTTC
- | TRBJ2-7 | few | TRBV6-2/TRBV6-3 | CASRDQDSTLYEQYF | TGTGCCAGCAGGGACCAGGACAGCACACTCTACGAGCAGTACTTC
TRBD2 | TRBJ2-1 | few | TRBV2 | CASHWGELAGYNEQFF | TGTGCCAGCCACTGGGGGGAACTAGCGGGGTACAATGAGCAGTTCTTC
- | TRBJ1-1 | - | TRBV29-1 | CSVAERGAIEAFF | TGCAGCGTTGCGGAGCGGGGGGCGATTGAAGCTTTCTTT
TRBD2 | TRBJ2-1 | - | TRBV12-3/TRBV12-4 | CASSPYSGTTSYNEQFF | TGTGCCAGCAGTCCCTATAGCGGGACTACTTCCTACAATGAGCAGTTCTTC
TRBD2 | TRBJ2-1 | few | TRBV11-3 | CASSLTSEKLWSDEQFF | TGTGCCAGCAGCTTAACTAGCGAGAAGCTTTGGAGCGATGAGCAGTTCTTC
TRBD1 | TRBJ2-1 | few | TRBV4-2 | CASRGVGGDGNEQFF | TGTGCCAGCAGGGGGGTAGGGGGCGACGGCAATGAGCAGTTCTTC
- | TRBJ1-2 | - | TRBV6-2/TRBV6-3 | CASSSSYGYTF | TGTGCCAGCAGTTCGTCCTATGGCTACACCTTC